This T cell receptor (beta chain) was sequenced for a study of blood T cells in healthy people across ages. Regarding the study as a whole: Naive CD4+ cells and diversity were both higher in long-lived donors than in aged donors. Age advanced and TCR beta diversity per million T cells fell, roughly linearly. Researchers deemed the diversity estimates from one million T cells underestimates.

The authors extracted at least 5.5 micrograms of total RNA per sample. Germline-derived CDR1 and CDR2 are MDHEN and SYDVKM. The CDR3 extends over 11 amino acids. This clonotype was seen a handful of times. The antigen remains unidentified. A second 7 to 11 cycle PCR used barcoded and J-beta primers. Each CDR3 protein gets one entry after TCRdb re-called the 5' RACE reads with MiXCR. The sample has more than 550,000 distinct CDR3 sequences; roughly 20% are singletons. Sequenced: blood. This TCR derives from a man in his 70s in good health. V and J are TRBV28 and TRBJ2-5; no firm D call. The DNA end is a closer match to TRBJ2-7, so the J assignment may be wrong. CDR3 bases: TGTGCCAGCAGTTTTTTCTACGAGCAGTACTTC. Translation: CASSFFYEQYF.